This TCR beta chain was retrieved from a study of cytomegalovirus exposure and HLA in healthy donors. This CDR3 region has 14 residues. Germline loops: CDR1 SGHRS, CDR2 YFSETQ. Trimming removed 4 bases from V and 6 bases from J; junction bases left unmatched: 6. This PCR relied on a set of 60 Vbeta primers and 13 Jbeta primers. The data were produced by immunoSEQ multiplex PCR, yet TCRdb's version contains in-frame clones alone and is incomplete. This repertoire shows just over 80,000 clones, about 78% found once; its top ten account for less than 6.5%. The chain recombines TRBV5-1 with TRBJ2-2; 7 nucleotides line up with TRBD2. The sample consisted of PBMCs. This clonotype was obtained from a man aged 18 to 30 in good health and CMV-seropositive. CDR3 DNA sequence: TGCGCCAGCAGCACGCTCACTAGCGCCGGGGAGCTGTTTTTT. This encodes CASSTLTSAGELFF.